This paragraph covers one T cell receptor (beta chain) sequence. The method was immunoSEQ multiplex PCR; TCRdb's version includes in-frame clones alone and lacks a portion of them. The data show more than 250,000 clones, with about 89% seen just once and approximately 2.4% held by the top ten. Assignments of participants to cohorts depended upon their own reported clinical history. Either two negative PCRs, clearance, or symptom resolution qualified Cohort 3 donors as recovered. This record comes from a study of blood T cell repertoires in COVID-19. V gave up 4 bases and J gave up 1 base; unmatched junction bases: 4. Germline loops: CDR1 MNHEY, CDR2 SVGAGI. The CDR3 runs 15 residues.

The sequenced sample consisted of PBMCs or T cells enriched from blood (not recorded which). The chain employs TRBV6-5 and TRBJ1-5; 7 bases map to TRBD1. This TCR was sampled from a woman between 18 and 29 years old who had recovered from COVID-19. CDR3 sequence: CASSLGTASNQPQHF. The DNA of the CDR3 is TGTGCCAGCAGTTTAGGGACAGCGAGCAATCAGCCCCAGCATTTT.